Listed here are 25 T cell receptor beta chains from one sample, sequenced in a study of blood T cell repertoires in COVID-19. Sequencing was performed with immunoSEQ multiplex PCR; in TCRdb, only in-frame clones are kept and a portion is missing. The data hold some 140,000 clones, with roughly 91% observed a single time. The material sequenced was peripheral blood. These receptors all stem from a man in his forties or fifties with active or convalescent COVID-19.

The V and J genes are TRBV28 and TRBJ1-4, with TRBD1 matching 9 bases. V dropped 5 bases and J dropped 2; count of bases not matched to a gene: 6. The CDR3 is 16 amino acids. CDR1 is MDHEN, CDR2 SYDVKM, per germline. For the CDR3, the DNA is TGTGCCAGCAGTCCAGGACAGGGGTGGACTAATGAAAAACTGTTTTTT. It codes for CASSPGQGWTNEKLFF. The variable domain in full, completed from reference TRBV28 and TRBJ1-4, reads DVKVTQSSRYLVKRTGEKVFLECVQDMDHENMFWYRQDPGLGLRLIYFSYDVKMKEKGDIPEGYSVSREKKERFSLILESASTNQTSMYLCASSPGQGWTNEKLFFGSGTQLSVL.

V usage is TRBV30 and J usage is TRBJ2-7; D possibly corresponds to TRBD1 (5 bases). The V end was cut by 0 bases, the J end by 0 bases, with 9 bases between. The germline V gene has CDR1 GTSNPN and CDR2 SVGIG (reference sequence). The CDR3 length is 14 residues. In DNA form, the CDR3 reads TGTGCCTGGAGTGTTCTGGACAACTCCTACGAGCAGTACTTC. Amino acid sequence: CAWSVLDNSYEQYF.

This chain uses TRBV5-1 with TRBJ2-5; 11 bases are a match to TRBD2. CDR1 SGHRS and CDR2 YFSETQ come from the germline V gene. With 3 bases clipped from V and 2 bases from J, the junction kept 9 bases outside the gene matches. This CDR3 spans 17 amino acids. In DNA, the CDR3 is TGCGCCAGCAGCTCAGCCTTTAGCGGGGGGGCGCAAGAGACCCAGTACTTC. This encodes CASSSAFSGGAQETQYF.

The rearrangement joins TRBV6-6 to TRBJ2-7; D might be TRBD2 (6 bases). CDR1 is MNHNY and CDR2 is SVGAGI in the germline V gene (reference sequence). There are 12 residues in the CDR3. V was shortened by 8 bases and J by 4 bases, with 12 bases between the two germline ends. DNA for the CDR3: TGTGCCAGCGCGGGGTCCGTATACGAGCAGTACTTC. Its protein is CASAGSVYEQYF.

This rearrangement joins TRBV5-1 to TRBJ2-2; D might be TRBD2 (5 bases). This CDR3 region has 16 residues. Germline CDR1 is SGHRS and CDR2 is YFSETQ. The ends were cut back, 2 bases at V and 2 bases at J, with 13 bases in the middle. Written as DNA, the CDR3 is TGCGCCAGCAGCTTCTATCTAGCCTCCAACACCGGGGAGCTGTTTTTT. This gives the protein CASSFYLASNTGELFF.

The chain couples TRBV4-1 to TRBJ2-3; TRBD2 agrees at 8 bases. V gave up 1 base and J gave up 11 bases; unmatched junction bases: 5. CDR1 MGHRA and CDR2 YSYEKL come from the germline V gene. This CDR3 is built from 13 residues. The CDR3, as DNA: TGCGCCAGCAGCCAAGCAGTCACTAGCGGGCAGTATTTT. Translation gives CASSQAVTSGQYF.

The chain links TRBV14 to TRBJ1-5; TRBD1 matches 9 bases. V was pared by 6 bases and J by 3 bases, with 18 bases of the junction left unmatched. From germline, CDR1 is SGHDN and CDR2 FVKESK. This CDR3 spans 19 amino acids. The CDR3 DNA reads as TGTGCCAGCAGTCGCCCGAGAACAGGGGGCTATCGGGACAATCAGCCCCAGCATTTT. Translated: CASSRPRTGGYRDNQPQHF.

The chain links TRBV7-8 to TRBJ2-7; a possible D gene is TRBD1 (5 bases). The length of the CDR3 is 17 residues. V was cut by 1 base and J by 0 bases, with 16 bases left in between. CDR1 and CDR2 (germline): SGHVS, FQNEAQ. In DNA, the CDR3 is TGTGCCAGCAGCTTAGGGTACAAGGGGAACCGCTCCTACGAGCAGTACTTC. Translated, it gives CASSLGYKGNRSYEQYF.

V and J are TRBV30 and TRBJ1-4; tentatively, D is TRBD1 (6 bases). V was trimmed by 0 bases and J by 7 bases, leaving 12 bases between them. In germline, CDR1 is GTSNPN, CDR2 SVGIG (reference sequence). This CDR3 has 14 amino acids. Here the CDR3 DNA reads TGTGCCTGGAGTGTGACAGGTAGTAGTGAAAAACTGTTTTTT. Protein: CAWSVTGSSEKLFF.

This chain joins TRBV5-5 and TRBJ1-4; maybe TRBD1 (5 bases). V lost 5 bases, J lost 0 bases, and 11 bases lay in between. The CDR3 length is 15 residues. CDR1 is SGHKS, CDR2 YYEKEE, per germline (reference sequence). CDR3 amino acids: CASSLEGATNEKLFF. For the CDR3, the DNA is TGTGCCAGCAGTCTTGAAGGGGCAACTAATGAAAAACTGTTTTTT. Drawing the rest from reference TRBV5-5 and TRBJ1-4, the complete variable domain is DAGVTQSPTHLIKTRGQQVTLRCSPISGHKSVSWYQQVLGQGPQFIFQYYEKEERGRGNFPDRFSARQFPNYSSELNVNALLLGDSALYLCASSLEGATNEKLFFGSGTQLSVL.

V is TRBV6-1 and J is TRBJ1-5; D is possibly TRBD1 (5 bases). The CDR3 length is 15 residues. V lost 0 bases to trimming and J lost 11 bases, with 17 bases between them. CDR1 is MNHNS, CDR2 SASEGT, per germline. CDR3: CASSEAGTGVLSQHF. The CDR3 bases are TGTGCCAGCAGTGAAGCCGGGACGGGGGTTTTGTCCCAGCATTTT.

The CDR3 sequence: CASSQGQGAQPQHF. CDR3 coding DNA: TGTGCCAGCAGCCAGGGACAGGGGGCTCAGCCCCAGCATTTT. This sequence joins TRBV6-5 and TRBJ1-5; TRBD1 matches at 12 bases. Losses at the gene ends were 6 bases for V and 6 bases for J; bases not matched to a gene: 3. This CDR3 is built from 14 residues. From germline, CDR1 is MNHEY and CDR2 SVGAGI.

The chain combines TRBV5-8 with TRBJ2-5; 9 nucleotides align to TRBD2. The junction had 8 bases not matched to a gene; V was cut back by 3 bases and J by 2 bases. From germline, CDR1 is SGHTS and CDR2 YDEGEE. The CDR3 consists of 16 residues. The CDR3 here is CASSSYSGGPQETQYF. The CDR3, as DNA: TGTGCCAGCAGCTCATATAGCGGGGGACCTCAAGAGACCCAGTACTTC. Full variable domain (rest looked up from reference TRBV5-8 and TRBJ2-5): EAGVTQSPTHLIKTRGQQATLRCSPISGHTSVYWYQQALGLGLQFLLWYDEGEERNRGNFPPRFSGRQFPNYSSELNVNALELEDSALYLCASSSYSGGPQETQYFGPGTRLLVL.

The V and J genes are TRBV18 and TRBJ1-2, with 10 bases identical to TRBD1. V dropped 6 bases and J dropped 0; count of bases not matched to a gene: 7. In germline, CDR1 is KGHSH, CDR2 LQKENI. The CDR3 spans 16 residues. In DNA form, the CDR3 reads TGTGCCAGCTCGTCCCGGGACAGGGGCACTAACTATGGCTACACCTTC. Protein product: CASSSRDRGTNYGYTF.

The CDR3 nucleotides read TGTGCCAGCCTGCGGGGGGCCGGGGAGACCCAGTACTTC. Translation gives CASLRGAGETQYF. V gene TRBV6-5 combines with J gene TRBJ2-5; 8 nucleotides match TRBD2. The CDR3 extends over 13 amino acids. Looked up from germline, CDR1 is MNHEY and CDR2 is SVGAGI. The J segment lost 5 bases and the V segment lost 8 bases, leaving 7 bases of the junction unmatched.

The J gene is TRBJ2-2, the V gene TRBV2; no firm D call. Per germline, CDR1 SNHLY and CDR2 FYNNEI. V lost 4 bases, J lost 6 bases, and 9 bases lay in between. The CDR3 runs to 13 residues. This chain's CDR3 is CASSVRVPGELFF. In nucleotides, the CDR3 is TGTGCCAGCAGTGTACGGGTCCCCGGGGAGCTGTTTTTT.

The V and J genes are TRBV15 and TRBJ2-3, with 11 bases matching TRBD2. Per the germline V gene, CDR1 is LNHNV and CDR2 is YYDKDF (reference sequence). This CDR3 is 17 amino acids long. The V gene end was trimmed by 5 bases and the J gene end by 5 bases; junction bases not matched to a gene: 12. CDR3: CATSPELTSGSGDTQYF. In DNA form, the CDR3 reads TGTGCCACCAGCCCTGAGTTAACTAGCGGGAGTGGAGATACGCAGTATTTT. The entire variable domain, with the rest obtained from reference TRBV15 and TRBJ2-3, is as follows: DAMVIQNPRYQVTQFGKPVTLSCSQTLNHNVMYWYQQKSSQAPKLLFHYYDKDFNNEADTPDNFQSRRPNTSFCFLDIRSPGLGDTAMYLCATSPELTSGSGDTQYFGPGTRLTVL.

A single count supports this clone. The CDR3 DNA follows: TGCGCCAGCAGCCAAGAAGAGGTCCTGGGAGCTTTCTTT. Amino acid sequence: CASSQEEVLGAFF. The rearrangement links TRBV4-1 to TRBJ1-1; D is unclear. Germline lookup yields CDR1 MGHRA and CDR2 YSYEKL. The V end was cut by 0 bases, the J end by 10 bases, with 12 bases between. CDR3 length: 13 residues.

The table lists this clone with a count of one. This chain links TRBV19 with TRBJ1-3, with D tentatively TRBD1 (6 bases). V lost 7 bases and J lost 0, with 7 bases in between. Per the germline V gene, CDR1 is LNHDA and CDR2 is SQIVND (reference sequence). The CDR3 runs 13 residues. The CDR3 region is CASTGVSGNTIYF. The CDR3 coding sequence is TGTGCCAGTACAGGGGTCTCTGGAAACACCATATATTTT.

The rearrangement joins TRBV5-1 to TRBJ2-3; unclear D gene. The V and J ends lost 0 bases and 4 bases respectively, with 12 bases between them. The CDR3 extends over 15 amino acids. The germline V gene has CDR1 SGHRS and CDR2 YFSETQ. CDR3: CASSLVLNFADTQYF. CDR3 DNA: TGCGCCAGCAGCTTGGTTCTTAATTTTGCAGATACGCAGTATTTT. Using reference TRBV5-1 and TRBJ2-3 for the parts outside the CDR3, the full variable domain is KAGVTQTPRYLIKTRGQQVTLSCSPISGHRSVSWYQQTPGQGLQFLFEYFSETQRNKGNFPGRFSGRQFSNSRSEMNVSTLELGDSALYLCASSLVLNFADTQYFGPGTRLTVL.

This rearrangement joins TRBV11-2 to TRBJ2-7; the D gene is possibly TRBD2 (6 bases). V lost 5 bases, J lost 6 bases, and 23 bases lay in between. The CDR3 covers 16 residues. CDR1 and CDR2 from the germline V gene are SGHAT and FQNNGV. CDR3 residues: CASSPRRGGPSTEQYF. As DNA, the CDR3 is TGTGCCAGCAGCCCTAGGCGGGGCGGACCCTCGACCGAGCAGTACTTC.

The chain is built from TRBV6-5 and TRBJ1-5; tentative D call: TRBD1 (5 bases). Germline V CDR1 and CDR2: MNHEY, SVGAGI. This CDR3 spans 15 amino acids. The ends were cut back, 8 bases at V and 2 bases at J, with 16 bases in the middle. The CDR3 DNA is TGTGCCAGCGGAGCACGCCAGGGCGGCAATCAGCCCCAGCATTTT. Translated: CASGARQGGNQPQHF.

This sequence joins TRBV11-2 and TRBJ2-1; D might be TRBD1 (5 bases). The CDR3 length is 12 residues. Germline loops: CDR1 SGHAT, CDR2 FQNNGV. The V end was cut by 5 bases, the J end by 7 bases, with 9 bases between. CDR3 amino acids: CASSIRQNEQFF. For the CDR3, the DNA is TGTGCCAGCAGCATCAGACAGAATGAGCAGTTCTTC.

This clone came up once. The chain combines TRBV6-1 with TRBJ1-2; 9 bases fit TRBD1. J gave up 5 bases and V 2 bases, and 6 bases lay outside the gene matches. The CDR3 extends over 15 amino acids. Germline-derived CDR1 and CDR2 are MNHNS and SASEGT. CDR3 in DNA: TGTGCCAGCAGTGAATCGTGGACAGGGGAATATGGCTACACCTTC. This sequence encodes CASSESWTGEYGYTF.

V is TRBV28 and J is TRBJ2-3; weak D call: TRBD2 (5 bases). The CDR3 totals 16 residues. V lost 7 bases to trimming and J lost 3 bases, with 20 bases between them. The germline V gene encodes CDR1 MDHEN and CDR2 SYDVKM. CDR3 DNA: TGTGCCAGCATTGGCTCCGGGGAGCGAGGAACAGATACGCAGTATTTT. It is translated as CASIGSGERGTDTQYF.